The next 32 T cell receptor beta chains were all read from a single sample in a study of blood T cell repertoires in COVID-19. The method was immunoSEQ multiplex PCR; TCRdb's version includes in-frame clones alone and lacks a portion of them. The data hold 260,000 or so clones, with about 87% observed a single time. Sample: peripheral blood. The receptors originated from a human donor in a cohort sampled during active COVID-19.

This chain joins TRBV2 and TRBJ1-2; D is unclear. Per germline, CDR1 SNHLY and CDR2 FYNNEI. This CDR3 comprises 13 residues. The germline V and J ends were trimmed by 7 bases and 3 bases, with 12 bases remaining between them. This CDR3 is CASIAGADYGYTF. CDR3 DNA: TGTGCCAGCATAGCGGGCGCCGACTATGGCTACACCTTC.

This clone showed up just a few times. V is TRBV2 and J is TRBJ1-1; no firm D call. Germline V gene lookup returns CDR1 SNHLY and CDR2 FYNNEI. The V end lost 6 bases, the J end lost 5 bases, and 13 bases lay between the germline ends. The CDR3 is made up of 13 amino acids. CDR3 sequence reads: CASRGRPSTEAFF. The CDR3 DNA reads TGTGCCAGCAGAGGCAGGCCATCGACTGAAGCTTTCTTT.

This clone was detected only once. V and J are TRBV15 and TRBJ1-1, with D unclear. Trimming pared 1 base from V and 1 base from J, leaving 7 bases between. This CDR3 has 14 residues. Germline-derived CDR1 and CDR2 are LNHNV and YYDKDF (reference sequence). In DNA form, the CDR3 reads TGTGCCACCAGCAGAGCGAGGAGGAACACTGAAGCTTTCTTT. Protein: CATSRARRNTEAFF.

This clone was observed a few times. The CDR3 region has the DNA TGTGCCAGTAGTGCCGTAACCGGGACAAACTACGAGCAGTACTTC. This codes for CASSAVTGTNYEQYF. The genes are TRBV19 and TRBJ2-7; tentative D call: TRBD1 (6 bases). Trimming left V 5 bases short and J 3 bases short, with 17 bases between. Germline V CDR1 and CDR2: LNHDA, SQIVND (reference sequence). The CDR3 runs 15 residues.

This clone was counted between two and nine times. The J gene is TRBJ2-1, the V gene TRBV14; 12 positions agree with TRBD2. Germline V gives CDR1 SGHDN, CDR2 FVKESK. This CDR3 comprises 13 residues. V lost 4 bases to trimming and J lost 15 bases; unmatched junction nucleotides: 7. The DNA for the CDR3 is TGTGCCAGCAGCCCGGGACTAGCGGGCCCGGGGTTCTTC. Translating it yields CASSPGLAGPGFF.

This clone has only one observation. The J gene is TRBJ1-5, the V gene TRBV20-1; 10 positions agree with TRBD1. The V gene end was trimmed by 3 bases and the J gene end by 4 bases; junction bases not matched to a gene: 9. The germline V gene has CDR1 DFQATT and CDR2 SNEGSKA (reference sequence). The CDR3 contains 16 residues. The CDR3 sequence: CSASGQGVSVNQPQHF. The CDR3 nucleotides read TGCAGTGCTAGTGGACAGGGGGTTAGTGTAAATCAGCCCCAGCATTTT.

The chain employs TRBV6-5 and TRBJ2-5, with D unresolved. This CDR3 has 15 amino acids. The V gene's germline CDR1 is MNHEY and CDR2 SVGAGI. The ends were cut back, 8 bases at V and 4 bases at J, with 20 bases in the middle. The CDR3 nucleotides read TGTGCCAGCGGGCCCTCGACCCAACTGGCAGAGACCCAGTACTTC. Translated: CASGPSTQLAETQYF.

The rearrangement joins TRBV11-2 to TRBJ2-6; 8 nucleotides line up with TRBD2. The trim removed 10 bases at V and 0 bases at J, leaving 14 bases unmatched. The CDR3 spans 18 residues. In germline, CDR1 is SGHAT, CDR2 FQNNGV. The CDR3 DNA is TGTGCCACACCCGGGGGGGGAAGGTTACTCTCTGGGGCCAACGTCCTGACTTTC. Protein: CATPGGGRLLSGANVLTF. Filled out from reference TRBV11-2 and TRBJ2-6, the complete variable domain reads EAGVAQSPRYKIIEKRQSVAFWCNPISGHATLYWYQQILGQGPKLLIQFQNNGVVDDSQLPKDRFSAERLKGVDSTLKIQPAKLEDSAVYLCATPGGGRLLSGANVLTFGAGSRLTVL.

Worth noting for this clone: One end of the junction is discordant with germline, which a read error may explain. CDR3 nucleotide sequence: TGCAGCGTTCCCGGGACAGGGTCCCTCCGAGTCGCCTTC. It encodes CSVPGTGSLRVAF. The chain recombines TRBV29-1 with TRBJ1-2, with 9 bases lining up with TRBD1. The CDR3 is 13 residues long. CDR1 is SQVTM, CDR2 ANQGSEA, per germline. The full variable domain, rest sourced from reference TRBV29-1 and TRBJ1-2, is SAVISQKPSRDICQRGTSLTIQCQVDSQVTMMFWYRQQPGQSLTLIATANQGSEATYESGFVIDKFPISRPNLTFSTLTVSNMSPEDSSIYLCSVPGTGSLRVAFGSGTRLTVV.

The chain is built from TRBV19 and TRBJ1-1, with a tentative D call TRBD1 (5 bases). The CDR3 length is 14 residues. V was cut by 3 bases and J by 2 bases, with 10 bases left in between. Germline CDR1 is LNHDA and CDR2 is SQIVND (reference sequence). The CDR3 sequence: CASSIRQSNTEAFF. As DNA, the CDR3 is TGTGCCAGTAGTATCAGACAGTCTAACACTGAAGCTTTCTTT. The full variable domain, completed using reference TRBV19 and TRBJ1-1, is DGGITQSPKYLFRKEGQNVTLSCEQNLNHDAMYWYRQDPGQGLRLIYYSQIVNDFQKGDIAEGYSVSREKKESFPLTVTSAQKNPTAFYLCASSIRQSNTEAFFGQGTRLTVV.

The rearrangement links TRBV15 to TRBJ1-2; no reliable D call. Germline V lookup: CDR1 LNHNV, CDR2 YYDKDF (reference sequence). The V and J ends lost 6 bases and 4 bases respectively, with 21 bases between them. CDR3 size: 16 residues. CDR3 amino acids: CATSQRIAADTYGYTF. Written as DNA, the CDR3 is TGTGCCACCAGTCAGAGAATTGCGGCAGATACCTATGGCTACACCTTC.

This chain connects TRBV10-2 to TRBJ2-3, with 13 nucleotides matching TRBD2. V was clipped by 2 bases and J by 6 bases; unmatched bases: 5. Germline-derived CDR1 and CDR2 are WSHSY and SAAADI. The CDR3 has 16 residues. For the CDR3, the DNA is TGCGCCAGCAGTGAGAGACTAGCGGGAGGCGGGGATACGCAGTATTTT. It translates to CASSERLAGGGDTQYF.

The chain combines TRBV6-5 with TRBJ2-5; D is unclear. Between the trimmed V and J ends, which lost 8 bases and 5 bases, there was a span of 12 bases. The germline V gene has CDR1 MNHEY and CDR2 SVGAGI. CDR3 length: 12 amino acids. The CDR3 bases are TGTGCCAGCGGCTTGGTTTCGGAGACCCAGTACTTC. It is translated as CASGLVSETQYF.

The rearrangement links TRBV5-5 to TRBJ1-2, with a possible D match to TRBD1 (5 bases). Germline CDR1 is SGHKS and CDR2 is YYEKEE (reference sequence). The CDR3 covers 13 residues. The ends were cut back, 5 bases at V and 2 bases at J, with 10 bases in the middle. CDR3 DNA sequence: TGTGCCAGCAGTTCAGCAGGGAACTATGGCTACACCTTC. This translates into CASSSAGNYGYTF.

The chain uses TRBV4-2 and TRBJ2-1, with TRBD1 identical over 7 bases. CDR1 is LGHNA, CDR2 YNFKEQ, per germline. This CDR3 is built from 16 residues. V lost 1 base and J lost 8; bases outside the gene matches: 11. As DNA, the CDR3 is TGTGCCAGCAGCCAAGGCTGGGACAGAGAGGGACATGAGCAGTTCTTC. It is translated as CASSQGWDREGHEQFF.

The chain couples TRBV5-6 to TRBJ2-6, with 11 bases identical to TRBD1. V lost 6 bases, J lost 0 bases, and 2 bases stayed unmatched. This CDR3 region has 16 residues. From germline, CDR1 is SGHDT and CDR2 YYEEEE. The CDR3 spells CASTGTGGSGANVLTF. Written as DNA, the CDR3 is TGTGCCAGCACCGGGACAGGGGGCTCTGGGGCCAACGTCCTGACTTTC.

V gene TRBV6-1 combines with J gene TRBJ2-3; weak D call: TRBD2 (6 bases). The ends were cut back, 4 bases at V and 2 bases at J, with 19 bases in the middle. Per germline, CDR1 MNHNS and CDR2 SASEGT. The CDR3 sequence is 17 residues long. The CDR3 coding sequence is TGTGCCAGCAGTGGGCTAGCGTCCCGATCTAACACAGATACGCAGTATTTT. Its translation is CASSGLASRSNTDTQYF.

The J gene is TRBJ2-1, the V gene TRBV14, with D maybe TRBD2 (6 bases). V was pared by 2 bases and J by 7 bases, with 12 bases between. This CDR3 spans 14 amino acids. CDR1 is SGHDN and CDR2 is FVKESK in the germline V gene. In DNA, the CDR3 is TGTGCCAGCAGCCAACATACCGGGGGTAATGAGCAGTTCTTC. Translating gives CASSQHTGGNEQFF.

This clone was recorded only once. The chain recombines TRBV19 with TRBJ1-5, with a possible D match to TRBD1 (5 bases). V lost 8 bases and J lost 3, with 17 bases in between. The CDR3 extends over 15 amino acids. The V gene's germline CDR1 is LNHDA and CDR2 SQIVND (reference sequence). The CDR3 here is CASQGIGNLNQPQHF. CDR3 nucleotides: TGTGCCAGTCAGGGTATCGGTAATCTCAATCAGCCCCAGCATTTT.

The rearrangement uses TRBV28 and TRBJ1-2, with D tentatively TRBD1 (5 bases). Germline CDR1 MDHEN, CDR2 SYDVKM. Trimming removed 6 bases from V and 1 base from J, with 12 bases in between. This CDR3 is 14 amino acids long. CDR3 in DNA: TGTGCCAGCAGCCCGGGGGGTCTTAACTATGGCTACACCTTC. Amino acid sequence: CASSPGGLNYGYTF.

CDR3 sequence reads: CASSHPGQIAPNTQYF. Written as DNA, the CDR3 is TGCGCCAGCAGCCATCCGGGACAGATTGCTCCCAATACGCAGTATTTT. The chain carries TRBV5-1 and TRBJ2-3; 7 bases match TRBD1. The CDR3 is 16 amino acids. Germline V lookup: CDR1 SGHRS, CDR2 YFSETQ. V was clipped by 4 bases and J by 7 bases; unmatched bases: 15.

This chain uses TRBV5-1 with TRBJ2-2, with D hard to call. V lost 4 bases to trimming and J lost 0 bases, with 16 bases between them. Per the germline V gene, CDR1 is SGHRS and CDR2 is YFSETQ. The CDR3 has 17 residues. The CDR3 DNA sequence: TGCGCCAGCAGCAACAACCCTGACATACCGAACACCGGGGAGCTGTTTTTT. Its protein product is CASSNNPDIPNTGELFF.

The chain is built from TRBV18 and TRBJ1-4; D perhaps matches TRBD1 (5 bases). V shed 3 bases and J shed 0 bases, with 8 bases lying between them. The CDR3 totals 15 residues. Germline loops: CDR1 KGHSH, CDR2 LQKENI. The CDR3 loop reads CASSPTGSTNEKLFF. Here the CDR3 DNA reads TGTGCCAGCTCACCTACAGGCTCAACTAATGAAAAACTGTTTTTT.

The genes are TRBV6-1 and TRBJ1-2; D is possibly TRBD1 (5 bases). The CDR3 totals 13 residues. Germline CDR1 and CDR2: MNHNS and SASEGT. V lost 2 bases, J lost 4 bases, and 8 bases lay in between. The CDR3 DNA sequence: TGTGCCAGCAGTGAAACGACAGCCTATGGCTACACCTTC. Protein: CASSETTAYGYTF.

This clone was observed once. The chain recombines TRBV5-1 with TRBJ2-1, with TRBD2 matching 15 bases. V lost 1 base and J lost 4; bases outside the gene matches: 9. In germline, CDR1 is SGHRS, CDR2 YFSETQ. This CDR3 has 19 residues. The chain's CDR3 is CASSLWKGLAGGSYNEQFF. Here the CDR3 DNA reads TGCGCCAGCAGCTTGTGGAAAGGACTAGCGGGAGGGTCATACAATGAGCAGTTCTTC.

The chain couples TRBV6-2 or TRBV6-3 to TRBJ1-1; D is unclear. The CDR3 has 14 amino acids. V was shortened by 2 bases and J by 0 bases, with 7 bases between the two germline ends. Germline V gene sequence: CDR1 MNHEY, CDR2 SVGEGT. The CDR3 region has the DNA TGTGCCAGCAGTTACGGCCAGGTGAACACTGAAGCTTTCTTT. It codes for CASSYGQVNTEAFF.

This chain joins TRBV19 and TRBJ2-5; 7 bases are shared with TRBD2. V shed 7 bases and J 3 bases; nucleotides not matched to a gene: 17. Germline values: CDR1 LNHDA, CDR2 SQIVND (reference sequence). The CDR3 covers 17 residues. The DNA of the CDR3 is TGTGCCAGTATCCACCAAAGGCTAGCGGTGGCCGAAGAGACCCAGTACTTC. It yields the protein CASIHQRLAVAEETQYF. The entire variable domain, with the rest obtained from reference TRBV19 and TRBJ2-5, is as follows: DGGITQSPKYLFRKEGQNVTLSCEQNLNHDAMYWYRQDPGQGLRLIYYSQIVNDFQKGDIAEGYSVSREKKESFPLTVTSAQKNPTAFYLCASIHQRLAVAEETQYFGPGTRLLVL.

This chain uses TRBV9 with TRBJ2-1; D might be TRBD2 (5 bases). Trimming shortened V by 0 bases and J by 0 bases, and 10 bases separated the two germline ends. The CDR3 covers 16 residues. In germline, CDR1 is SGDLS, CDR2 YYNGEE. The DNA of the CDR3 is TGTGCCAGCAGCGTAGGAGGGTCCAACTCCTACAATGAGCAGTTCTTC. It specifies CASSVGGSNSYNEQFF.

This sequence joins TRBV19 and TRBJ1-2; D remains unclear. Trimming left V 3 bases short and J 3 bases short, with 11 bases between. CDR3 size: 14 residues. Per the germline V gene, CDR1 is LNHDA and CDR2 is SQIVND (reference sequence). CDR3 loop: CASSIPREDYGYTF. CDR3 bases: TGTGCCAGTAGTATTCCAAGGGAGGACTATGGCTACACCTTC.

The J gene is TRBJ2-1, the V gene TRBV5-1; possibly TRBD1 for D (6 bases). The CDR3 totals 13 residues. Trimming shortened V by 4 bases and J by 10 bases, and 15 bases separated the two germline ends. Germline CDR1 is SGHRS and CDR2 is YFSETQ. CDR3 sequence: CASSGVLRGEQFF. In nucleotides, the CDR3 is TGCGCCAGCAGCGGCGTGTTGAGGGGGGAGCAGTTCTTC.

The chain couples TRBV11-2 to TRBJ2-1, with D perhaps matching TRBD2 (6 bases). The CDR3 extends over 13 amino acids. CDR1 is SGHAT, CDR2 FQNNGV, per germline. The ends were cut back, 5 bases at V and 7 bases at J, with 12 bases in the middle. The CDR3 loop is CASSLGTLNEQFF. CDR3 nucleotide sequence: TGTGCCAGCAGCCTCGGGACTCTTAATGAGCAGTTCTTC.

The V call is TRBV10-3, the J call TRBJ2-2; D might be TRBD1 (5 bases). The ends were cut back, 6 bases at V and 2 bases at J, with 13 bases in the middle. The CDR3 runs to 15 residues. Germline CDR1 ENHRY, CDR2 SYGVKD. In DNA, the CDR3 is TGTGCCATCAGGGCCGGGCAGGGTAACACCGGGGAGCTGTTTTTT. It specifies CAIRAGQGNTGELFF.